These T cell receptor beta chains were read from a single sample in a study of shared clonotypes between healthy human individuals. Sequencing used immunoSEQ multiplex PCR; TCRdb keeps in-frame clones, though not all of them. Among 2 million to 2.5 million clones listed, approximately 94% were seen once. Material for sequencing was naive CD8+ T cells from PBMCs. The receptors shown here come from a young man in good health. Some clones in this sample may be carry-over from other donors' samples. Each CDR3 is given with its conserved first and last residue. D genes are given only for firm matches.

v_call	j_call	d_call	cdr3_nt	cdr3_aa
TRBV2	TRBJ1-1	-	TGTGCCAGCAGTGAATTAGGGGCCAGCCGTGAAGCTTTCTTT	CASSELGASREAFF
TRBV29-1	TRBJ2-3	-	TGCAGCGTTGAGCTGATCCGAGCCACCCATTCAGATACGCAGTATTTT	CSVELIRATHSDTQYF
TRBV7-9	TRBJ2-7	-	TGTGCCAGCATCCCTGGGGACGGGTTTTACGAGCAGTACTTC	CASIPGDGFYEQYF
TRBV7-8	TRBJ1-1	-	TGTGCCAGCAGCTTAGGGACAGCGAACACTGAAGCTTTCTTT	CASSLGTANTEAFF
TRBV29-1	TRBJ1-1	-	TGCAGCGTCCGGGGCGGTCAGGGATCGAACACTGAAGCTTTCTTT	CSVRGGQGSNTEAFF
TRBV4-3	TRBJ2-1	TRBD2	TGCGCCAGCAGCCAAGAGCGGGAGAGCTCCTACAATGAGCAGTTCTTC	CASSQERESSYNEQFF
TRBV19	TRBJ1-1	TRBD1	TGTGCCAGCCGAGACAGGGGGCTAACTGAAGCTTTCTTT	CASRDRGLTEAFF
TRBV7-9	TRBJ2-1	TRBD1	TGTGCCAGCAGCCTCTCCCGACAGGGCGATAAGAATGAGCAGTTCTTC	CASSLSRQGDKNEQFF
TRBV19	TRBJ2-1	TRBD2	TGTGCCAGTAGTACCACTAGCGGGAGCTACAATGAGCAGTTCTTC	CASSTTSGSYNEQFF
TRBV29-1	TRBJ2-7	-	TGCAGCGCCGCGACAGTCTACGAGCAGTACTTC	CSAATVYEQYF